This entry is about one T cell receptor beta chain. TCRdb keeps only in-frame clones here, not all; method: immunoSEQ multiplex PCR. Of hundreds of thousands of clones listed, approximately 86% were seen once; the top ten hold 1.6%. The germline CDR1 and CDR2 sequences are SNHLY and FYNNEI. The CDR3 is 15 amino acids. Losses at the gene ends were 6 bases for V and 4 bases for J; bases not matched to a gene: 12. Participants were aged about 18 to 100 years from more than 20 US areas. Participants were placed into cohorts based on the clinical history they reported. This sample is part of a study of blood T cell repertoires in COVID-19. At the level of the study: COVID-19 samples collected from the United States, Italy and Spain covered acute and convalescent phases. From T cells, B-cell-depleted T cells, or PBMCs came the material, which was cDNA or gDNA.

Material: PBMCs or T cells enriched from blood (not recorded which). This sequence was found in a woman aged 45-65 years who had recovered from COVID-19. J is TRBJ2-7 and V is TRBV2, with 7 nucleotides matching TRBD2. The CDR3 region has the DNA TGTGCCAGCAGAAAAGGTTTTAGCGGGCCGTACGAGCAGTACTTC. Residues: CASRKGFSGPYEQYF. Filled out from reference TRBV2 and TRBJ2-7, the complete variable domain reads EPEVTQTPSHQVTQMGQEVILRCVPISNHLYFYWYRQILGQKVEFLVSFYNNEISEKSEIFDDQFSVERPDGSNFTLKIRSTKLEDSAMYFCASRKGFSGPYEQYFGPGTRLTVT.